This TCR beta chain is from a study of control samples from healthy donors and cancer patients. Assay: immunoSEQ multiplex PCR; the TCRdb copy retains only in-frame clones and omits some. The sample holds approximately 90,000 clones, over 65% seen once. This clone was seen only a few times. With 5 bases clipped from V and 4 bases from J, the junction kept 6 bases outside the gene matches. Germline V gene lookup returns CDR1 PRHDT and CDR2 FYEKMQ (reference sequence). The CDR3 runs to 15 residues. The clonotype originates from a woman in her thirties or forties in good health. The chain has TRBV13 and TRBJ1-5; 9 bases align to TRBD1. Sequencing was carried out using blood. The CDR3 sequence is CASSASGTGNQPQHF. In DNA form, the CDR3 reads TGTGCCAGCAGCGCCTCCGGGACAGGGAATCAGCCCCAGCATTTT. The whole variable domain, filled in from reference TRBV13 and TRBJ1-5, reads AAGVIQSPRHLIKEKRETATLKCYPIPRHDTVYWYQQGPGQDPQFLISFYEKMQSDKGSIPDRFSAQQFSDYHSELNMSSLELGDSALYFCASSASGTGNQPQHFGDGTRLSIL.